The rows below give T cell receptor beta chains drawn from one sample of a study of immune evolution from preneoplasia to lung adenocarcinoma. The repertoire was sequenced with immunoSEQ multiplex PCR; TCRdb's copy has only in-frame clones and lacks some. This table has about 41,000 clones, approximately 79% appearing once. The sample consisted of FFPE invasive lung adenocarcinoma tissue. All receptors derive from a person in their sixties with lung adenocarcinoma. Both conserved end residues are part of each CDR3. A D gene is named only where the DNA matches it firmly. Only some rows state a clone size, as once, few, many or a class for expanded clones.

j_call: TRBJ2-7
cdr3_length: 13
d_call: .
v_call: TRBV19
clone_size: .
cdr3_nt: TGTGCCAGTAGTGGGACGACACGGGAGCAGCAGTACTTC
cdr3_aa: CASSGTTREQQYF

j_call: TRBJ2-1
cdr3_length: 18
d_call: TRBD2
v_call: TRBV28
clone_size: .
cdr3_nt: TGTGCCAGTTTCCCCCTAGTGAGAGGACTCAGCGGGAAGAATGAGCAGTTCTTC
cdr3_aa: CASFPLVRGLSGKNEQFF

j_call: TRBJ1-5
cdr3_length: 15
d_call: .
v_call: TRBV30
clone_size: .
cdr3_nt: TGTGCCTGGAGTCCCCAACAGGGAATTCTACAGCCCCAGCATTTT
cdr3_aa: CAWSPQQGILQPQHF

j_call: TRBJ2-5
cdr3_length: 12
d_call: .
v_call: TRBV29-1
clone_size: .
cdr3_nt: TGCAGCGTTGTTCAAGGGAGTGAGACCCAGTACTTC
cdr3_aa: CSVVQGSETQYF

j_call: TRBJ1-1
cdr3_length: 14
d_call: .
v_call: TRBV11-2
clone_size: .
cdr3_nt: TGTGCCAGCAGCTTAGATCGATGGAGGCCTGAAGCTTTCTTT
cdr3_aa: CASSLDRWRPEAFF

j_call: TRBJ1-1
cdr3_length: 12
d_call: .
v_call: TRBV28
clone_size: .
cdr3_nt: TGTGCCAGCAGTTTAGAGTCCACTGAAGCTTTCTTT
cdr3_aa: CASSLESTEAFF

j_call: TRBJ1-4
cdr3_length: 13
d_call: .
v_call: TRBV30
clone_size: .
cdr3_nt: TGTGCCTGGAAGGGACTTACGAATGAAAAACTGTTTTTT
cdr3_aa: CAWKGLTNEKLFF

j_call: TRBJ1-5
cdr3_length: 15
d_call: .
v_call: TRBV28
clone_size: .
cdr3_nt: TGTGCCAGCAGTTTATCCAGGGCCCCCAATCAGCCCCAGCATTTT
cdr3_aa: CASSLSRAPNQPQHF

j_call: TRBJ2-7
cdr3_length: 12
d_call: .
v_call: TRBV28
clone_size: .
cdr3_nt: TGTGCCAGCAGTTTAGAGGGACCGGTGCAGTACTTC
cdr3_aa: CASSLEGPVQYF

j_call: TRBJ1-4
cdr3_length: 12
d_call: .
v_call: TRBV29-1
clone_size: few
cdr3_nt: TGCAGCGTTTCACGGGGAAATGAAAAACTGTTTTTT
cdr3_aa: CSVSRGNEKLFF

j_call: TRBJ1-5
cdr3_length: 14
d_call: .
v_call: TRBV6-6
clone_size: .
cdr3_nt: TGTGCCAGCAGTTACTCTGGTATTAGTCAGCCCCAGCATTTT
cdr3_aa: CASSYSGISQPQHF

j_call: TRBJ2-6
cdr3_length: 16
d_call: .
v_call: TRBV4-1
clone_size: .
cdr3_nt: TGCGCCAGCAGGCCACAGGGAGCAGTCGGGGCCAACGTCCTGACTTTC
cdr3_aa: CASRPQGAVGANVLTF

j_call: TRBJ2-1
cdr3_length: 14
d_call: TRBD1
v_call: TRBV12-5
clone_size: .
cdr3_nt: TGTGCTAGTGGTTCGAACAGGGGTCGGAATGAGCAGTTCTTC
cdr3_aa: CASGSNRGRNEQFF

j_call: TRBJ2-1
cdr3_length: 16
d_call: .
v_call: TRBV7-9
clone_size: .
cdr3_nt: TGTGCCAGCAGCTTCGGGGGCGGGAGATCCCTTAGTGAGCAGTTCTTC
cdr3_aa: CASSFGGGRSLSEQFF

j_call: TRBJ2-4
cdr3_length: 13
d_call: .
v_call: TRBV13
clone_size: .
cdr3_nt: TGTGCCAGCAGCCTATCGAGGGTCGGCATTCAGTACTTC
cdr3_aa: CASSLSRVGIQYF

j_call: TRBJ1-5
cdr3_length: 16
d_call: TRBD1
v_call: TRBV7-8
clone_size: .
cdr3_nt: TGTGCCAGCAGCTTAAATGAGGGGGCCCTAAAGGAGCCCCAGCATTTT
cdr3_aa: CASSLNEGALKEPQHF

j_call: TRBJ2-7
cdr3_length: 14
d_call: TRBD1
v_call: TRBV15
clone_size: .
cdr3_nt: TGTGCCACCAGCATGAGGGACAGGGGCCACGAGCAGTACTTC
cdr3_aa: CATSMRDRGHEQYF

j_call: TRBJ2-7
cdr3_length: 11
d_call: .
v_call: TRBV29-1
clone_size: few
cdr3_nt: TGCAGCGTTTACACAAACTACGAGCAGTACTTC
cdr3_aa: CSVYTNYEQYF